The present T cell receptor (beta chain) was sequenced within a study of T cell responses to AZD1222 COVID-19 vaccine. Repertoires were generated with immunoSEQ multiplex PCR, while TCRdb's copy carries only in-frame clones and drops some. The sample yields roughly 150,000 clones, about nine tenths seen once. This clone appeared once. Additional DNA sequences in this sample encode the identical CDR3. The junction had 3 bases not matched to a gene; V was cut back by 4 bases and J by 6 bases. Germline loops: CDR1 SGHRS, CDR2 YFSETQ. The CDR3 is 14 amino acids. This chain joins TRBV5-1 and TRBJ1-4; 10 positions match TRBD1. The source is an adult in good health. The specimen was peripheral blood, collected on day 0 of AZD1222 vaccination. CDR3 in amino acids: CASSSGTGDEKLFF. CDR3 nucleotide sequence: TGCGCCAGCAGCAGCGGGACAGGGGATGAAAAACTGTTTTTT.